This T cell receptor beta chain derives from a study of blood T cell repertoires in COVID-19. About the research overall: Sample material is recorded as cDNA or gDNA derived from T cells, B-cell-depleted T cells, or PBMCs.

Per the original methods: Estimation of nucleated cell counts was performed using reference gene primer amplification. Measured with immunoSEQ multiplex PCR; TCRdb has only the in-frame clones, and not every one. The DNA gave D and trimming, while V, J and clone size come from that table. The sample shows 150,000 to 200,000 clones, over 75% of them seen only once. Participant ages covered roughly 18 to 89 years across about two dozen US areas. Clinical history as reported by participants underpinned cohort assignment. V lost 6 bases, J lost 3 bases, and 8 bases lay in between. The CDR3 covers 13 residues. Germline lookup yields CDR1 SNHLY and CDR2 FYNNEI.

Sequencing was done on a sample of PBMCs or T cells enriched from blood (not recorded which). This sequence joins TRBV2 and TRBJ1-4, with D perhaps matching TRBD1 (6 bases). This clonotype was sampled from a man aged 50 to 60 who had recovered from COVID-19. The CDR3 DNA follows: TGTGCCAGCAGACAGGGAGCTAATGAAAAACTGTTTTTT. Protein sequence: CASRQGANEKLFF.